The clone carrying this T cell receptor (beta chain) was picked up a small number of times. The sample belongs to a study of patients and donors after allogeneic stem cell transplantation. The junction had 3 bases not matched to a gene; V was cut back by 0 bases and J by 8 bases. The CDR3 length is 13 residues. From germline, CDR1 is SEHNR and CDR2 FQNEAQ (reference sequence). A single record per CDR3 protein comes from TCRdb applying MiXCR to the RT-PCR reads. The sample holds hundreds of thousands of distinct CDR3 sequences, 16% seen once. The V and J genes are TRBV7-9 and TRBJ1-2; 7 bases fit TRBD1. Material: blood, either unsorted or a sorted T cell fraction (not recorded which). This receptor was obtained from a human donor who was either an allogeneic HSCT recipient or a stem cell or donor lymphocyte infusion donor (not recorded which). It is not recorded whose cells these are; they may come from a transplant donor. CDR3 nucleotide sequence: TGTGCCAGCAGCTTAGCGCAAGGGGGCGGCTACACCTTC. It codes for CASSLAQGGGYTF.